These 27 T cell receptor beta chains share one sample of origin, sequenced in a study of T cell responses to AZD1222 COVID-19 vaccine. The protocol was immunoSEQ multiplex PCR, while the TCRdb copy is restricted to in-frame clones and leaves out a portion. In the table there are 150,000 to 170,000 clones, roughly nine tenths of which are singletons. Sample: peripheral blood, taken on day 0 of MenACWY control vaccination. These receptors came from an adult in good health.

The chain couples TRBV7-8 to TRBJ2-1; a possible D gene is TRBD2 (5 bases). The CDR3 covers 15 residues. Looked up from germline, CDR1 is SGHVS and CDR2 is FQNEAQ. Deletions cut 4 bases from V and 6 bases from J, with 16 bases between. The CDR3 region has the DNA TGTGCCAGCAGCTCAAGGAGGTTCGATGGCAATGAGCAGTTCTTC. As protein: CASSSRRFDGNEQFF.

The CDR3 bases are TGTGCCACCAGTGATTTGGGGACAGGGGGAACAGATACGCAGTATTTT. Residues: CATSDLGTGGTDTQYF. The V gene is TRBV24-1, the J gene TRBJ2-3; 11 nucleotides line up with TRBD1. The CDR3 length is 16 residues. Germline-derived CDR1 and CDR2 are KGHDR and SFDVKD. After removal of 0 bases from V and 3 bases from J, the junction contained 1 base not matched to a gene.

V is TRBV11-2 and J is TRBJ1-1; 9 nucleotides match TRBD1. CDR1 is SGHAT, CDR2 FQNNGV, per germline. Trimming at V came to 6 bases and at J to 8 bases, leaving 7 bases not matched to a gene. This CDR3 is built from 13 residues. The CDR3 loop reads CASSIRQGVEAFF. The CDR3 DNA sequence: TGTGCCAGCAGTATACGACAGGGGGTGGAAGCTTTCTTT.

The CDR3 DNA follows: TGTGCCAGCAGCTATGACCGAAACACTGAAGCTTTCTTT. Its translation is CASSYDRNTEAFF. This sequence joins TRBV7-3 and TRBJ1-1; D not resolved. Germline CDR1 reads SGHTA; CDR2 reads FQGTGA. Trimming pared 4 bases from V and 2 bases from J, leaving 8 bases between. The CDR3 consists of 13 residues.

CDR3 nucleotide sequence: TGTGCCAGCTCACCGGACAGCGAAAAACTGTTTTTT. The encoded protein is CASSPDSEKLFF. This sequence joins TRBV18 and TRBJ1-4; D may be TRBD1 (6 bases). The V end lost 3 bases, the J end lost 8 bases, and 7 bases lay between the germline ends. The CDR3 length is 12 residues. Germline CDR1 KGHSH, CDR2 LQKENI.

The J gene is TRBJ1-2, the V gene TRBV28; D is ambiguous. The CDR3 sequence is 14 residues long. With 4 bases removed from V and 2 bases from J, the gap between germline ends came to 11 bases. Germline V CDR1 and CDR2: MDHEN, SYDVKM. The CDR3 is CASSSGPENYGYTF. The CDR3 DNA is TGTGCCAGCAGTTCAGGACCGGAGAACTATGGCTACACCTTC.

The gene calls are TRBV5-1 and TRBJ1-1, with TRBD1 matching 7 bases. Germline CDR1 SGHRS, CDR2 YFSETQ. V shed 1 base, J shed 4 bases, and the junction held 10 bases outside the gene matches. This CDR3 comprises 16 residues. For the CDR3, the DNA is TGCGCCAGCAGCTTGAGGCCGCAGGGGGTGGGCACTGAAGCTTTCTTT. It translates to CASSLRPQGVGTEAFF. Variable domain in full (rest from reference TRBV5-1 and TRBJ1-1): KAGVTQTPRYLIKTRGQQVTLSCSPISGHRSVSWYQQTPGQGLQFLFEYFSETQRNKGNFPGRFSGRQFSNSRSEMNVSTLELGDSALYLCASSLRPQGVGTEAFFGQGTRLTVV.

The sample holds a few counts of this clone. CDR3 protein: CASSFGQGEKLFF. The CDR3 DNA reads TGTGCCAGCAGTTTTGGGCAGGGTGAAAAACTGTTTTTT. The chain has TRBV12-3 or TRBV12-4 and TRBJ1-4; D is possibly TRBD1 (5 bases). The CDR3 sequence is 13 residues long. V dropped 3 bases and J dropped 7 bases, with 9 bases sitting between them.

The chain employs TRBV11-3 and TRBJ2-1; 7 bases fit TRBD2. Trimming took 8 bases from V and 6 from J; bases not matched to a gene: 10. The CDR3 is made up of 14 amino acids. Germline V lookup: CDR1 SGHNT, CDR2 YENEEA. The CDR3 sequence is CASARTSESNEQFF. Here the CDR3 DNA reads TGTGCCAGCGCCCGGACTAGTGAAAGCAATGAGCAGTTCTTC.

This rearrangement joins TRBV7-9 to TRBJ2-3; D remains ambiguous. CDR1 and CDR2 (germline): SEHNR, FQNEAQ (reference sequence). V gave up 1 base and J gave up 0 bases, with 5 bases separating them. The CDR3 extends over 14 amino acids. CDR3 coding DNA: TGTGCCAGCAGCTTAGTGTCTAGCACAGATACGCAGTATTTT. As protein: CASSLVSSTDTQYF.

This chain links TRBV19 with TRBJ2-3; possible D gene TRBD2, 7 bases. CDR3 length: 16 residues. Trimming took 6 bases from V and 7 from J, leaving 23 bases between them. In germline, CDR1 is LNHDA, CDR2 SQIVND (reference sequence). Written as DNA, the CDR3 is TGTGCCAGTAGCCAGAGCCAGGGTGCGGGGGCCTATACGCAGTATTTT. Amino acids: CASSQSQGAGAYTQYF.

This rearrangement joins TRBV3-1 (or the pseudogene TRBV3-2) to TRBJ2-7; the D gene is possibly TRBD1 (5 bases). The germline V gene encodes CDR1 LGHDT and CDR2 YNNKEL (reference sequence). This CDR3 comprises 13 residues. CDR3 sequence (DNA): TGTGCCAGTAGCCAGGGTGTGTATGGCGAGCAGTACGTC. Its protein product is CASSQGVYGEQYV.

CDR3 residues: CASSPGQGSSGANVLTF. In DNA, the CDR3 is TGTGCCAGCTCGCCGGGACAGGGATCCTCTGGGGCCAACGTCCTGACTTTC. This rearrangement joins TRBV18 to TRBJ2-6; TRBD1 aligns across 9 bases. The CDR3 has 17 amino acids. V lost 6 bases and J lost 0; bases outside the gene matches: 6. Per germline, CDR1 KGHSH and CDR2 LQKENI.

The chain is built from TRBV24-1 and TRBJ1-2; D is uncertain. This CDR3 spans 14 amino acids. In germline, CDR1 is KGHDR, CDR2 SFDVKD. Trimming removed 3 bases from V and 1 base from J, with 8 bases in between. The CDR3 region is CATSDGPNNYGYTF. In nucleotides, the CDR3 is TGTGCCACCAGTGATGGGCCAAATAACTATGGCTACACCTTC.

The genes are TRBV5-6 and TRBJ1-4, with TRBD1 matching 7 bases. The CDR3 loop spans 14 amino acids. Germline V gene lookup returns CDR1 SGHDT and CDR2 YYEEEE. With V trimmed by 4 bases and J by 11 bases, 11 bases remained unmatched. The CDR3 DNA reads TGTGCCAGCAGCCTAGGACAGGTTAAGGAGAAACTGTTTTTT. Translating it yields CASSLGQVKEKLFF.

The chain has TRBV6-6 and TRBJ1-2; D is uncertain. Germline V gene data show CDR1 as MNHNY and CDR2 as SVGAGI (reference sequence). Trimming pared 6 bases from V and 3 bases from J, leaving 11 bases between. This CDR3 is built from 13 residues. The DNA for the CDR3 is TGTGCCAGCAGCTTCGTTAGAGACTATGGCTACACCTTC. It yields the protein CASSFVRDYGYTF.

V and J are TRBV10-3 and TRBJ2-7; TRBD2 matches 7 bases. This CDR3 spans 16 amino acids. Losses at the gene ends were 11 bases for V and 1 base for J; bases not matched to a gene: 17. Germline CDR1 reads ENHRY; CDR2 reads SYGVKD. The CDR3 sequence: CAVRGVGRERSYEQYF. Here the CDR3 DNA reads TGTGCCGTCCGAGGGGTAGGGCGGGAGAGGTCCTACGAGCAGTACTTC.

The chain links TRBV5-4 to TRBJ2-5; 7 positions match TRBD1. Trimming removed 9 bases from V and 0 bases from J; junction bases left unmatched: 5. The CDR3 is made up of 13 amino acids. Germline-derived CDR1 and CDR2 are SGHNT and YYREEE (reference sequence). The CDR3 bases are TGTGCCACTGAGGGACAGTACCAAGAGACCCAGTACTTC. Protein product: CATEGQYQETQYF.

This chain joins TRBV12-3 or TRBV12-4 and TRBJ1-5; D not resolved. Trimming left V 3 bases short and J 5 bases short, with 5 bases between. The CDR3 runs 12 residues. The CDR3 is CASSFGDQPQHF. The CDR3 coding sequence is TGTGCCAGCAGTTTTGGGGATCAGCCCCAGCATTTT.

The CDR3 region is CASSQEGVGFDYGYTF. In nucleotides, the CDR3 is TGCGCCAGCAGCCAAGAGGGCGTGGGGTTCGACTATGGCTACACCTTC. This chain joins TRBV4-3 and TRBJ1-2, with unresolved D. There are 16 residues in the CDR3. Germline CDR1 reads LGHNA; CDR2 reads YSLEER. Trimming pared 0 bases from V and 3 bases from J, leaving 14 bases between.

The V and J genes are TRBV11-3 and TRBJ2-7, with 10 bases matching TRBD2. Trimming removed 4 bases from V and 3 bases from J; junction bases left unmatched: 6. Per the germline V gene, CDR1 is SGHNT and CDR2 is YENEEA. This CDR3 contains 15 residues. CDR3 sequence (DNA): TGTGCCAGCAGCTCCAGGACTAGCGGAGACTACGAGCAGTACTTC. Its translation is CASSSRTSGDYEQYF.

The chain links TRBV3-1 (or the pseudogene TRBV3-2) to TRBJ2-4; 15 nucleotides line up with TRBD2. CDR1 and CDR2 from the germline V gene are LGHDT and YNNKEL (reference sequence). There are 22 residues in the CDR3. Germline trimming cut 0 bases from V and 0 bases from J; bases unmatched to any gene: 12. This CDR3 is CASSQDFRTSGGDPIAKNIQYF. In nucleotides, the CDR3 is TGTGCCAGCAGCCAAGATTTTCGGACTAGCGGGGGGGATCCGATAGCCAAAAACATTCAGTACTTC.

The chain combines TRBV12-5 with TRBJ2-7; D is unresolved. Looked up from germline, CDR1 is LGHNT and CDR2 is FRNRAP. This CDR3 is built from 17 residues. Trimming pared 5 bases from V and 0 bases from J, leaving 20 bases between. For the CDR3, the DNA is TGTGCTAGTGGTCCCTGGAGCTGCTGTCGGCGCTCCTACGAGCAGTACGTC. It is translated as CASGPWSCCRRSYEQYV.

The J gene is TRBJ2-3, the V gene TRBV27, with 8 nucleotides matching TRBD2. V trimming: 0 bases; J trimming: 5 bases; junction bases outside the gene matches: 7. Germline V gives CDR1 MNHEY, CDR2 SMNVEV (reference sequence). This CDR3 comprises 16 residues. For the CDR3, the DNA is TGTGCCAGCAGTTTATCGTCGGGGGGGGCCAGAGATACGCAGTATTTT. This translates into CASSLSSGGARDTQYF.

The chain couples TRBV19 to TRBJ1-5; TRBD1 matches 8 bases. The V gene's germline CDR1 is LNHDA and CDR2 SQIVND (reference sequence). After removal of 6 bases from V and 1 base from J, the junction contained 5 bases not matched to a gene. The CDR3 sequence is 15 residues long. CDR3 sequence reads: CASRRTGWSNQPQHF. The DNA of the CDR3 is TGTGCCAGTAGGCGGACAGGGTGGAGCAATCAGCCCCAGCATTTT.

This clone was observed a single time. The chain carries TRBV6-1 and TRBJ2-3; D is unclear. The germline V gene has CDR1 MNHNS and CDR2 SASEGT. The germline V and J ends were trimmed by 3 bases and 0 bases, with 10 bases remaining between them. The CDR3 sequence is 15 residues long. The CDR3 sequence is CASSESQHSTDTQYF. The CDR3 nucleotides read TGTGCCAGCAGTGAGTCACAGCATAGCACAGATACGCAGTATTTT.

CDR3: CSVEGEDQRSTEAFF. The CDR3 DNA reads TGCAGCGTTGAAGGTGAGGATCAACGAAGCACTGAAGCTTTCTTT. The chain is built from TRBV29-1 and TRBJ1-1; no clear D. The V gene's germline CDR1 is SQVTM and CDR2 ANQGSEA. Trimming shortened V by 1 base and J by 4 bases, and 16 bases separated the two germline ends. This CDR3 contains 15 residues.